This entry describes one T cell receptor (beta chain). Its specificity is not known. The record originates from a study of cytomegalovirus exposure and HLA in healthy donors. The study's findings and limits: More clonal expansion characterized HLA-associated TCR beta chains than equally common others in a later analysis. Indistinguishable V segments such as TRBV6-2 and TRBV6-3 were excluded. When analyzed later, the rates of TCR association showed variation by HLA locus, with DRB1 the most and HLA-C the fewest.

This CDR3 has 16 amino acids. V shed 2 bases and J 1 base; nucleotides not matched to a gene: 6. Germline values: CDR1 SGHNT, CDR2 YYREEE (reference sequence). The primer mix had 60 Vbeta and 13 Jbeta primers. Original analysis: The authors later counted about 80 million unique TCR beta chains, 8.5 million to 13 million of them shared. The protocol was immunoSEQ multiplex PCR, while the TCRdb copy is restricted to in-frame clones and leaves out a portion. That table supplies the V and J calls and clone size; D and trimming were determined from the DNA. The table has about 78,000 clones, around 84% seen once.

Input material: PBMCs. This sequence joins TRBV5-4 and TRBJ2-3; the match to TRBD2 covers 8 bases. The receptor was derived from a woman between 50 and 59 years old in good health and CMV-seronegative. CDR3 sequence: CASSLLAGGGTDTQYF. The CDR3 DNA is TGTGCCAGCAGCTTACTGGCGGGGGGAGGCACAGATACGCAGTATTTT.